Listed below are T cell receptor beta chains from one sample, sequenced in a study of T cell responses to AZD1222 COVID-19 vaccine. The repertoire was sequenced with immunoSEQ multiplex PCR; TCRdb's copy has only in-frame clones and lacks some. The sample carries roughly 140,000 clones, under 95% recorded once. This specimen was peripheral blood, taken on day 0 of MenACWY control vaccination. Receptors originate from an adult in good health. Each CDR3 is given with its conserved first and last residue. The D gene is left open where the match is weak. For some rows the clone size is stated as once, few or many, or as a class when expanded; others skip it.

size,D,J,V,CDR3,DNA
.,.,TRBJ1-1,TRBV4-2,CASSQEGGWNTEAFF,TGTGCCAGCAGCCAAGAGGGGGGCTGGAACACTGAAGCTTTCTTT
.,TRBD1,TRBJ1-1,TRBV19,CASSLRQGAIGTEAFF,TGTGCCAGTAGTCTAAGACAGGGGGCGATAGGAACTGAAGCTTTCTTT
.,.,TRBJ2-6,TRBV5-1,CASSWGTGSGANVLTF,TGCGCCAGCAGCTGGGGAACAGGCTCTGGGGCCAACGTCCTGACTTTC
.,.,TRBJ1-3,TRBV9,CASSVGELGNTIYF,TGTGCCAGCAGCGTAGGGGAGCTCGGAAACACCATATATTTT
.,TRBD1,TRBJ1-4,TRBV5-5,CASSSRQGVIEKLFF,TGTGCCAGCAGCTCCCGACAGGGGGTGATCGAAAAACTGTTTTTT
few,.,TRBJ1-5,TRBV19,CASSAETDGVNQPQHF,TGTGCCAGTAGTGCGGAGACAGACGGCGTCAATCAGCCCCAGCATTTT
once,.,TRBJ1-6,TRBV3-1/TRBV3-2,CASSLGAGLSYNSPLHF,TGTGCCAGCAGCCTGGGGGCAGGTCTCTCCTATAATTCACCCCTCCACTTT
.,.,TRBJ1-2,TRBV25-1,CASRGDEYGYTF,TGTGCCAGCAGAGGTGATGAGTATGGCTACACCTTC
.,.,TRBJ2-1,TRBV12-3/TRBV12-4,CASSRVTGPEQFF,TGTGCCAGCAGTCGCGTCACAGGGCCTGAGCAGTTCTTC
once,TRBD1,TRBJ1-3,TRBV9,CASSVGDSSGNTIYF,TGTGCCAGCAGCGTGGGGGACAGCTCTGGAAACACCATATATTTT
.,.,TRBJ1-2,TRBV19,CASSIQFGGYTF,TGTGCCAGTAGTATTCAGTTCGGTGGCTACACCTTC
.,TRBD1,TRBJ1-5,TRBV11-2,CASSPQGGGQPQHF,TGTGCCAGCAGCCCTCAGGGGGGAGGACAGCCCCAGCATTTT
.,TRBD1,TRBJ1-1,TRBV9,CASSRGEGALYTEAFF,TGTGCCAGCAGCCGCGGGGAGGGGGCGTTATACACTGAAGCTTTCTTT
few,.,TRBJ1-1,TRBV28,CASSLPTRGTEAFF,TGTGCCAGCAGTCTCCCGACGCGGGGCACTGAAGCTTTCTTT
.,TRBD1,TRBJ2-3,TRBV18,CASSPPKGASSEDTQYF,TGTGCCAGCTCACCACCAAAGGGGGCAAGTTCTGAAGATACGCAGTATTTT
.,.,TRBJ1-5,TRBV2,CASSEVNYSNQPQHF,TGTGCCAGCAGTGAAGTGAACTATAGCAATCAGCCCCAGCATTTT
.,.,TRBJ1-6,TRBV5-4,CATAGGRSSPLHF,TGTGCCACCGCGGGAGGGCGGAGTTCACCCCTCCACTTT
.,.,TRBJ2-1,TRBV30,CAWSEAATYNEQFF,TGTGCCTGGAGTGAGGCGGCTACTTACAATGAGCAGTTCTTC
.,TRBD1,TRBJ1-5,TRBV6-5,CASSRQGGGNQPQHF,TGTGCCAGCAGCCGACAGGGTGGGGGCAATCAGCCCCAGCATTTT
.,.,TRBJ2-4,TRBV12-3/TRBV12-4,CASSLVHFQYF,TGTGCCAGCAGTTTAGTGCATTTTCAGTACTTC
.,TRBD2,TRBJ2-7,TRBV6-1,CASSEALPAGGYEQYF,TGTGCCAGCAGTGAAGCGCTTCCAGCGGGGGGTTACGAGCAGTACTTC
.,.,TRBJ2-2,TRBV6-5,CASMAQGLTGELFF,TGTGCCAGCATGGCCCAGGGGTTGACCGGGGAGCTGTTTTTT
.,TRBD2,TRBJ2-5,TRBV7-3,CASSLSGGARETQYF,TGTGCCAGCAGCCTCTCGGGGGGGGCTCGAGAGACCCAGTACTTC
.,.,TRBJ1-6,TRBV5-1,CASSLGIGAEGGSPLHF,TGCGCCAGCAGCTTGGGGATAGGTGCTGAAGGGGGTTCACCCCTCCACTTT
.,TRBD1,TRBJ1-2,TRBV10-3,CATTGTGGGGYTF,TGTGCCACCACCGGGACAGGGGGCGGCGGCTACACCTTC
.,.,TRBJ1-1,TRBV2,CASNFDVTREAGASGTEAFF,TGTGCCAGCAACTTTGACGTCACCCGCGAGGCAGGGGCTTCGGGCACTGAAGCTTTCTTT
.,.,TRBJ1-6,TRBV7-9,CASSKDGSYNSPLHF,TGTGCCAGCAGCAAGGACGGCAGCTATAATTCACCCCTCCACTTT
.,.,TRBJ1-2,TRBV19,CASKHSQGRPLSYTF,TGTGCCAGTAAACACTCGCAGGGGCGACCTCTAAGCTACACCTTC
.,.,TRBJ2-2,TRBV12-5,CASRRTNTGELFF,TGTGCTAGTCGGCGAACGAACACCGGGGAGCTGTTTTTT
.,.,TRBJ2-2,TRBV7-9,CASSPHTGELFF,TGTGCCAGCAGCCCTCACACCGGGGAGCTGTTTTTT
.,.,TRBJ2-7,TRBV6-5,CASREGPQEQYF,TGTGCCAGCAGGGAGGGACCCCAAGAGCAGTACTTC
.,.,TRBJ1-1,TRBV11-2,CASSLVSVTEAFF,TGTGCCAGCAGCTTAGTCTCTGTCACTGAAGCTTTCTTT
.,.,TRBJ2-1,TRBV18,CASSPFGNEQFF,TGTGCCAGCTCACCATTCGGTAATGAGCAGTTCTTC
.,.,TRBJ2-7,TRBV19,CASSIKAGRDYAYEQYF,TGTGCCAGTAGTATAAAAGCCGGGCGGGATTACGCCTACGAGCAGTACTTC
.,TRBD2,TRBJ2-5,TRBV7-9,CASSGGRIEETQYF,TGTGCCAGCTCCGGGGGGAGGATTGAAGAGACCCAGTACTTC
.,TRBD1,TRBJ1-5,TRBV5-6,CASSHRGVGNQPQHF,TGTGCCAGCAGCCACAGGGGAGTGGGAAATCAGCCCCAGCATTTT
.,TRBD2,TRBJ2-3,TRBV27,CASSVWGRAADTQYF,TGTGCCAGCAGTGTATGGGGGAGGGCCGCAGATACGCAGTATTTT